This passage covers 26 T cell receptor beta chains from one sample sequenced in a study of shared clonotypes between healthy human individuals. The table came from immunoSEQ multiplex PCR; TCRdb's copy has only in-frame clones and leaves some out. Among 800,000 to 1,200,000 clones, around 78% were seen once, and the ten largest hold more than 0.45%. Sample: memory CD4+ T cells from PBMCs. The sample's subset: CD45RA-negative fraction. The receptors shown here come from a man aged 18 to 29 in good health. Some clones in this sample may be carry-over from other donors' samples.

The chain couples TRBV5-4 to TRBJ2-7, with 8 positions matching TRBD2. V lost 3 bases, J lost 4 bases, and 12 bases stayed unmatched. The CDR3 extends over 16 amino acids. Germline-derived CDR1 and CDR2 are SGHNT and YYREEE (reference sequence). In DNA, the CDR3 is TGTGCCAGCAGCTGCGAAACTAGCGGTCCCCCTTACGAGCAGTACTTC. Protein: CASSCETSGPPYEQYF.

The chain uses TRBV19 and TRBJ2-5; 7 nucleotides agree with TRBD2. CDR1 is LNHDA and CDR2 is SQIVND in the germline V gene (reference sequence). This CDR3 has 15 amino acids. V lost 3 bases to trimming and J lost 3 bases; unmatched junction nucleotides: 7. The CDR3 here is CASSIGASGEETQYF. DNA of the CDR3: TGTGCCAGTAGTATTGGAGCTAGCGGAGAAGAGACCCAGTACTTC.

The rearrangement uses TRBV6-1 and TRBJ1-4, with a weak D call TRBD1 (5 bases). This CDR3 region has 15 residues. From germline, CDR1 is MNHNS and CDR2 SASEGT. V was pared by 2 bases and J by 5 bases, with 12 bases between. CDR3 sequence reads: CASSERGRSNEKLFF. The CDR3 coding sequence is TGTGCCAGCAGTGAAAGGGGACGGAGCAATGAAAAACTGTTTTTT.

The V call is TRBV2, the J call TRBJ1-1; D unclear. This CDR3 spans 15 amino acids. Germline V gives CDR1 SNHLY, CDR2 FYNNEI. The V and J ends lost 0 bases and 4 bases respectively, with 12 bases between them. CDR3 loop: CASSEAHGLGTEAFF. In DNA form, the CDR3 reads TGTGCCAGCAGTGAAGCGCACGGGTTGGGCACTGAAGCTTTCTTT. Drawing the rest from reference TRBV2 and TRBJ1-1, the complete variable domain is EPEVTQTPSHQVTQMGQEVILRCVPISNHLYFYWYRQILGQKVEFLVSFYNNEISEKSEIFDDQFSVERPDGSNFTLKIRSTKLEDSAMYFCASSEAHGLGTEAFFGQGTRLTVV.

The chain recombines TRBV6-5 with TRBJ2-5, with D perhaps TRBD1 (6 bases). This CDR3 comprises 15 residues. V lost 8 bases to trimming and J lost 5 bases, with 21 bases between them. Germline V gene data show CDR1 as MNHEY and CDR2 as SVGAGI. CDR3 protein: CASRLQALRGETQYF. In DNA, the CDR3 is TGTGCCAGCCGTCTGCAGGCTTTGAGGGGGGAGACCCAGTACTTC.

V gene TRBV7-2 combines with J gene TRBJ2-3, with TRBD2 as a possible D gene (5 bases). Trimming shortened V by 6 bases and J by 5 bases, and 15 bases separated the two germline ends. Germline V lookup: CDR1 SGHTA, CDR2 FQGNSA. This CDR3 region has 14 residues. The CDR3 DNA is TGTGCCAGCAGTTGGGGAGCTTCGGGAGATACGCAGTATTTT. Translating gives CASSWGASGDTQYF.

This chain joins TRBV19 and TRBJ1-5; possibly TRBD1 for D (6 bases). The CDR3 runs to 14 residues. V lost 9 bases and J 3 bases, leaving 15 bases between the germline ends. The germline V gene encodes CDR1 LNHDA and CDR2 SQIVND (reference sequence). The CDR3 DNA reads TGTGCCAGCCGAAACGGACAGCTCAATCAGCCCCAGCATTTT. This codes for CASRNGQLNQPQHF. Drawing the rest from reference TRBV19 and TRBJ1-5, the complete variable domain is DGGITQSPKYLFRKEGQNVTLSCEQNLNHDAMYWYRQDPGQGLRLIYYSQIVNDFQKGDIAEGYSVSREKKESFPLTVTSAQKNPTAFYLCASRNGQLNQPQHFGDGTRLSIL.

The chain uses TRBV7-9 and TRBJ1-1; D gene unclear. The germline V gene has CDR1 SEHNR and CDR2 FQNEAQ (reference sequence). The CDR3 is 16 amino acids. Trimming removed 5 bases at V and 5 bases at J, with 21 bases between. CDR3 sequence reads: CASSRFLGRRETEAFF. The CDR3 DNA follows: TGTGCCAGCAGCCGCTTCCTTGGTCGAAGGGAGACTGAAGCTTTCTTT.

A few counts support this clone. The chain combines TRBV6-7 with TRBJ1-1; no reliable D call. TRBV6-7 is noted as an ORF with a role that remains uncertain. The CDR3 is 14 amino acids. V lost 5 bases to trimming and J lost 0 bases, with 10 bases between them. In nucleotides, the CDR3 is TGTGCCAGCAGTGGGGAGGGATTGAACACTGAAGCTTTCTTT. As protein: CASSGEGLNTEAFF.

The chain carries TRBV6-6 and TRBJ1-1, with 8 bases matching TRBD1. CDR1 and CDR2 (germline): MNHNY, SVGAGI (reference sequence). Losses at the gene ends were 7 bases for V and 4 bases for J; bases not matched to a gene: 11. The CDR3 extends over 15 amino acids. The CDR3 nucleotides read TGTGCCAGCATGCTTTGGACAGGGCGAGGCACTGAAGCTTTCTTT. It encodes CASMLWTGRGTEAFF.

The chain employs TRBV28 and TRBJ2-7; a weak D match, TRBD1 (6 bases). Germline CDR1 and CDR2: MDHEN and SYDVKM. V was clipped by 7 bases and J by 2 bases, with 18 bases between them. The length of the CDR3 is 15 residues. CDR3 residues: CASKLQGSLAYEQYF. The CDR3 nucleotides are TGTGCCAGCAAATTACAGGGATCCCTTGCCTACGAGCAGTACTTC.

CDR3 region: CASSQAGSRTDTQYF. DNA for the CDR3: TGCGCCAGCAGCCAAGCAGGGTCCCGCACAGATACGCAGTATTTT. This sequence joins TRBV4-1 and TRBJ2-3; possibly TRBD1 for D (5 bases). The V end lost 1 base, the J end lost 1 base, and 9 bases lay between the germline ends. Looked up from germline, CDR1 is MGHRA and CDR2 is YSYEKL. The CDR3 contains 15 residues.

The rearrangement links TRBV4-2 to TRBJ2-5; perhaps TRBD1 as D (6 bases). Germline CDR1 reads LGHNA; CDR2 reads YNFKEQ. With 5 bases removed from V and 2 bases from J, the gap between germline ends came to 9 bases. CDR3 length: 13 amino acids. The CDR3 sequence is CASSSGVQETQYF. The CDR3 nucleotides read TGTGCCAGCAGCTCAGGGGTTCAAGAGACCCAGTACTTC.

The chain's CDR3 is CATSNVNEQFF. The CDR3 nucleotides are TGTGCCACCAGCAACGTCAATGAGCAGTTCTTC. The chain uses TRBV15 and TRBJ2-1; unclear D gene. The V end lost 4 bases, the J end lost 6 bases, and 4 bases lay between the germline ends. The CDR3 extends over 11 amino acids. Germline V gene sequence: CDR1 LNHNV, CDR2 YYDKDF (reference sequence).

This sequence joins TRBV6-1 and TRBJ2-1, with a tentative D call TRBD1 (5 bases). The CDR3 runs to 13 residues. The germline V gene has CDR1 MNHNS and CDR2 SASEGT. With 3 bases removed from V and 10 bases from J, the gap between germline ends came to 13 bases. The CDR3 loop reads CASSDWSQGEQFF. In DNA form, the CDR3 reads TGTGCCAGCAGTGATTGGTCCCAGGGAGAGCAGTTCTTC.

The CDR3: CASSRDTGAGAKNIQYF. Written as DNA, the CDR3 is TGCGCCAGCAGCAGGGACACAGGTGCGGGGGCCAAAAACATTCAGTACTTC. V gene TRBV5-1 combines with J gene TRBJ2-4; D tentatively reads TRBD1 or TRBD2 (6 bases each). Germline V gene lookup returns CDR1 SGHRS and CDR2 YFSETQ. There are 17 residues in the CDR3. V was clipped by 4 bases and J by 1 base, with 18 bases between them. The whole variable domain, filled in from reference TRBV5-1 and TRBJ2-4, reads KAGVTQTPRYLIKTRGQQVTLSCSPISGHRSVSWYQQTPGQGLQFLFEYFSETQRNKGNFPGRFSGRQFSNSRSEMNVSTLELGDSALYLCASSRDTGAGAKNIQYFGAGTRLSVL.

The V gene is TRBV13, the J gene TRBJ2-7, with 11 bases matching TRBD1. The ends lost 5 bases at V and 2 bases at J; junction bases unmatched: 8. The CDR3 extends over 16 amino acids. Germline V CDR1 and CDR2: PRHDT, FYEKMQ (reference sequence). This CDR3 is CASSPRTGGAPYEQYF. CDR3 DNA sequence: TGTGCCAGCAGCCCCCGGACAGGGGGCGCACCCTACGAGCAGTACTTC.

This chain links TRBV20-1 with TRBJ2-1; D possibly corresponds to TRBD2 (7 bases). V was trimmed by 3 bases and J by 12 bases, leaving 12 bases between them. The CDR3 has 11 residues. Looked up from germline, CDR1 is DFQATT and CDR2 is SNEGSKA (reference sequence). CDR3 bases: TGCAGTGCTAGGGCGGGGGCTAGGCAGTTCTTC. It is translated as CSARAGARQFF.

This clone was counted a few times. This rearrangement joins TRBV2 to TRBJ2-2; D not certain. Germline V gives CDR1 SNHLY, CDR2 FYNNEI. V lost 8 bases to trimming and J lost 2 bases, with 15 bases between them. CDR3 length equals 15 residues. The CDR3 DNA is TGTGCCAGCCTCCCTATCGTGGTTAACACCGGGGAGCTGTTTTTT. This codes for CASLPIVVNTGELFF.

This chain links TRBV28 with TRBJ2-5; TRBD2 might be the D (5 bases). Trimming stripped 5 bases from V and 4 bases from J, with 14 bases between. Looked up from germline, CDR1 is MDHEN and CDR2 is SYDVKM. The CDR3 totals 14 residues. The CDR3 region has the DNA TGTGCCAGCAGTCGGACTTCCTTGTCAGAGACCCAGTACTTC. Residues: CASSRTSLSETQYF.

In nucleotides, the CDR3 is TGCAGCGGGCAGAGGGACAGTCAAGAGACCCAGTACTTC. Its protein is CSGQRDSQETQYF. This rearrangement joins TRBV29-1 to TRBJ2-5; 7 positions agree with TRBD1. CDR3 size: 13 residues. V lost 7 bases and J lost 2; bases outside the gene matches: 7. Germline V gene sequence: CDR1 SQVTM, CDR2 ANQGSEA.

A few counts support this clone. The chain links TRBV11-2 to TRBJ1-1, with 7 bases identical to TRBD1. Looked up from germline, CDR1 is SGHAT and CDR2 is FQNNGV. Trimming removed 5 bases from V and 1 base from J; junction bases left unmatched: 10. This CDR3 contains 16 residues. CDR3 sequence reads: CASSVGQMLQNTEAFF. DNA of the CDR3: TGTGCCAGCAGCGTGGGACAGATGCTGCAGAACACTGAAGCTTTCTTT.

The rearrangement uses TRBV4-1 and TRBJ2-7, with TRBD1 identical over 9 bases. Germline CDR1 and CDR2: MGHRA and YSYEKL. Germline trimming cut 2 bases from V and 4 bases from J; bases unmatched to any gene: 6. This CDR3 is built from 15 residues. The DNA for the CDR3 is TGCGCCAGCAGCCAACCGGGACAGGGTCTGTACGAGCAGTACTTC. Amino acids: CASSQPGQGLYEQYF.

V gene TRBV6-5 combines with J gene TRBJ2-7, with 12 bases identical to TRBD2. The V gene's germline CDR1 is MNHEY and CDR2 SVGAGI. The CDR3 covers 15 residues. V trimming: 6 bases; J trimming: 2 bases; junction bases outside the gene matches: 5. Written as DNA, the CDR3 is TGTGCCAGCAGCATGACTAGCGGGAGTACCTACGAGCAGTACTTC. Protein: CASSMTSGSTYEQYF.

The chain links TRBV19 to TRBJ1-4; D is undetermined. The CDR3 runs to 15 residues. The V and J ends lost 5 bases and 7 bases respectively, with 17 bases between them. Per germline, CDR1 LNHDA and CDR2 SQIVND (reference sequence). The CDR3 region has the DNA TGTGCCAGTAGTCTCAGACCCCTCGGGATTGAAAAACTGTTTTTT. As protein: CASSLRPLGIEKLFF.

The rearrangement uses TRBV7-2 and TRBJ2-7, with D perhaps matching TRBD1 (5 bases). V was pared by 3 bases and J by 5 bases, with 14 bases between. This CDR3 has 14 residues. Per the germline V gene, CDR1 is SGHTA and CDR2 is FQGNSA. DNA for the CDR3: TGTGCCAGCAGCTTGGGGCCCCCTCGCGACGAGCAGTACTTC. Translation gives CASSLGPPRDEQYF. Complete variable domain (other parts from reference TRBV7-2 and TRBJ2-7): GAGVSQSPSNKVTEKGKDVELRCDPISGHTALYWYRQSLGQGLEFLIYFQGNSAPDKSGLPSDRFSAERTGGSVSTLTIQRTQQEDSAVYLCASSLGPPRDEQYFGPGTRLTVT.